Given below is one T cell receptor beta chain in context. The antigen remains undetermined. This entry belongs to a study of CD8+ T cells in alopecia areata. About the research overall: For 6 to 18 months, tofacitinib was taken, and 6 months off drug followed. Whole-study results and caveats: Scalp and blood samples kept many expanded lesional clones throughout tofacitinib. Scalp clonality and expanded CD8+ clones among the top 100 showed significant decreases with tofacitinib.

Extracted RNA was reverse transcribed, and the resulting cDNA served as sequencing template. Assay used: immunoSEQ multiplex PCR; TCRdb lists only in-frame clones, some missing. There are roughly 7,400 clones in the sample; 60% to 75% occur only once, and about 13% lies in the top ten. The sample's treatment: oral pan-JAK inhibitor, 5-10 mg twice daily. Researchers took lesional scalp punch biopsies and peripheral blood from people who were alopecia areata patients. Germline V lookup: CDR1 MDHEN, CDR2 SYDVKM. The V end lost 6 bases, the J end lost 7 bases, and 19 bases lay between the germline ends. This CDR3 region has 15 residues.

The material was skin, obtained at week 4, from a patient treated with tofacitinib. The origin of this receptor is a human donor with alopecia areata. This sequence joins TRBV28 and TRBJ1-5; D call uncertain. The CDR3 DNA reads TGTGCCAGCAGATCCTTTGGGAGGCACGGACAGCCCCAGCATTTT. The encoded protein is CASRSFGRHGQPQHF.